Shown below are 20 T cell receptor beta chains from a single sample sequenced in a study of blood T cell repertoires in COVID-19 (dated by TCRdb to between 2020 and 2021). Library preparation employed the immunoSEQ multiplex PCR assay. TCRdb re-hosts the immuneACCESS table, in-frame sequences only. Its copies lack some clones; in the studies checked, an unresolved V gene accounts for under half of them, and the cause for the rest is not known. A total of about 20,000 clones appear in this sample, about 90% of them only once. Roughly 7.1% of the sample comes from the top ten. The sample was peripheral blood. Receptors were obtained from a human donor with active COVID-19. The donor label of this sample is uncertain.

This clone showed up just once. The genes are TRBV2 and TRBJ2-1; 11 bases are a match to TRBD2. Germline CDR1 reads SNHLY; CDR2 reads FYNNEI. V lost 1 base to trimming and J lost 7 bases; unmatched junction nucleotides: 3. The CDR3 runs to 15 residues. CDR3 nucleotide sequence: TGTGCCAGCAGTGAAGGGCTAGCGGGAGGAAATGAGCAGTTCTTC. It codes for CASSEGLAGGNEQFF.

The chain combines TRBV30 with TRBJ2-7, with D possibly TRBD2 on 5 matching bases. Germline CDR1 GTSNPN, CDR2 SVGIG (reference sequence). Trimming left V 3 bases short and J 5 bases short, with 14 bases between. The CDR3 has 13 amino acids. CDR3 amino acids: CAWRGSGTHEQYF. The CDR3 nucleotides read TGTGCCTGGAGGGGTTCGGGAACCCACGAGCAGTACTTC.

The V call is TRBV7-2, the J call TRBJ2-1, with 8 bases fitting TRBD2. Germline CDR1 is SGHTA and CDR2 is FQGNSA. J lost 5 bases, V lost 2 bases, and 2 bases had no gene match. There are 14 residues in the CDR3. CDR3 nucleotide sequence: TGTGCCAGCAGCTTAATCGGGGGGGACAATGAGCAGTTCTTC. Its protein product is CASSLIGGDNEQFF.

The DNA of the CDR3 is TGTGCCAGCAGCATACGGACTAGCGGATCCTACGAGCAGTACTTC. Amino acids: CASSIRTSGSYEQYF. The rearrangement joins TRBV7-2 to TRBJ2-7, with TRBD2 identical over 10 bases. The CDR3 loop spans 15 amino acids. Losses at the gene ends were 5 bases for V and 1 base for J; bases not matched to a gene: 5. Germline CDR1 SGHTA, CDR2 FQGNSA.

This rearrangement joins TRBV4-3 to TRBJ1-1, with 7 bases that match TRBD1. With V trimmed by 4 bases and J by 6 bases, 14 bases remained unmatched. The V gene's germline CDR1 is LGHNA and CDR2 YSLEER. The CDR3 totals 16 residues. CDR3 amino acids: CASSRASADRAAEAFF. The CDR3 nucleotides are TGCGCCAGCAGCCGGGCCTCCGCTGACAGGGCCGCTGAAGCTTTCTTT.

This clone was seen more than once but under ten times. The chain uses TRBV3-1 (or the pseudogene TRBV3-2) and TRBJ2-7, with TRBD2 matching over 8 bases. Germline V gene data show CDR1 as LGHDT and CDR2 as YNNKEL (reference sequence). The CDR3 has 14 amino acids. Germline trimming cut 0 bases from V and 6 bases from J; bases unmatched to any gene: 4. The chain's CDR3 is CASSQDPAGAEQYF. CDR3 nucleotide sequence: TGTGCCAGCAGCCAAGACCCAGCGGGAGCCGAGCAGTACTTC.

V usage is TRBV10-1 and J usage is TRBJ2-1, with 14 bases fitting TRBD2. Looked up from germline, CDR1 is WNHNN and CDR2 is SYGVQD (reference sequence). Trimming cost V 9 bases and J 6 bases; bases outside gene matches: 10. This CDR3 comprises 16 residues. CDR3 coding DNA: TGCGCCAGTTCAGGCCCCGGGACTAGCGGGAGCAATGAGCAGTTCTTC. This codes for CASSGPGTSGSNEQFF.

This clone was seen a single time. The chain recombines TRBV6-5 with TRBJ2-1, with a tentative D call TRBD2 (5 bases). V shed 2 bases and J shed 10 bases, with 21 bases lying between them. Germline lookup yields CDR1 MNHEY and CDR2 SVGAGI. This CDR3 has 16 amino acids. CDR3 in amino acids: CASSYDADSWRREQFF. The CDR3 coding sequence is TGTGCCAGCAGTTACGACGCGGACTCCTGGCGACGGGAGCAGTTCTTC.

V gene TRBV28 combines with J gene TRBJ2-1; weak D call: TRBD1 (5 bases). Germline-derived CDR1 and CDR2 are MDHEN and SYDVKM. The V end lost 4 bases, the J end lost 0 bases, and 7 bases lay between the germline ends. CDR3 size: 14 residues. The CDR3 protein is CASSYRSSYNEQFF. The CDR3 DNA is TGTGCCAGCAGTTACAGGAGCTCCTACAATGAGCAGTTCTTC.

A few counts support this clone. The chain has TRBV2 and TRBJ2-7; D is uncertain. CDR1 and CDR2 from the germline V gene are SNHLY and FYNNEI. CDR3 length equals 14 residues. The germline V and J ends were trimmed by 4 bases and 7 bases, with 17 bases remaining between them. In nucleotides, the CDR3 is TGTGCCAGCAGTGGTCGACGGTCCCTAGGTGAGCAGTACTTC. This sequence encodes CASSGRRSLGEQYF. Based on the CDR3 plus reference TRBV2 and TRBJ2-7, the full variable domain is EPEVTQTPSHQVTQMGQEVILRCVPISNHLYFYWYRQILGQKVEFLVSFYNNEISEKSEIFDDQFSVERPDGSNFTLKIRSTKLEDSAMYFCASSGRRSLGEQYFGPGTRLTVT.

This sequence joins TRBV7-6 and TRBJ1-2, with a tentative D call TRBD1 (6 bases). Germline CDR1 and CDR2: SGHVS and FNYEAQ. V lost 1 base to trimming and J lost 3 bases, with 12 bases between them. The CDR3 is 15 residues long. The CDR3 spells CASSLGLAGDYGYTF. The CDR3 DNA is TGTGCCAGCAGCTTAGGTTTAGCAGGGGACTATGGCTACACCTTC.

This sequence joins TRBV4-1 and TRBJ2-5, with D tentatively TRBD1 (5 bases). Germline V gene lookup returns CDR1 MGHRA and CDR2 YSYEKL. Trimming left V 0 bases short and J 0 bases short, with 11 bases between. CDR3 size: 16 residues. CDR3 in DNA: TGCGCCAGCAGCCAAGATGCACAGGTATACCAAGAGACCCAGTACTTC. It translates to CASSQDAQVYQETQYF.

The rearrangement links TRBV6-5 to TRBJ2-3, with D uncertain. The CDR3 consists of 13 residues. CDR1 is MNHEY, CDR2 SVGAGI, per germline. V was shortened by 4 bases and J by 3 bases, with 8 bases between the two germline ends. This CDR3 is CASSWRRTDTQYF. DNA for the CDR3: TGTGCCAGCAGTTGGAGACGAACAGATACGCAGTATTTT.

The CDR3 bases are TGCAGCGCCCGGCGAACTAGCGGGAGTGGCGGGGAGCTGTTTTTT. This sequence encodes CSARRTSGSGGELFF. The rearrangement links TRBV29-1 to TRBJ2-2; 11 bases map to TRBD2. The germline V gene has CDR1 SQVTM and CDR2 ANQGSEA. This CDR3 region has 15 residues. After removal of 7 bases from V and 7 bases from J, the junction contained 11 bases not matched to a gene.

The chain links TRBV30 to TRBJ1-6; weak D call: TRBD1 (5 bases). Germline CDR1 GTSNPN, CDR2 SVGIG (reference sequence). The CDR3 totals 13 residues. V lost 5 bases and J 7 bases, leaving 12 bases between the germline ends. The CDR3 is CAWEGLRNSPLHF. Here the CDR3 DNA reads TGTGCCTGGGAGGGACTTAGAAATTCACCCCTCCACTTT.

The rearrangement joins TRBV7-9 to TRBJ1-4; D is unclear. Germline V lookup: CDR1 SEHNR, CDR2 FQNEAQ (reference sequence). V lost 3 bases and J lost 8, with 10 bases in between. CDR3 size: 13 residues. CDR3 bases: TGTGCCAGCAGCTTCCGACTCGGGGAAAAACTGTTTTTT. Its translation is CASSFRLGEKLFF.

The V and J genes are TRBV12-3 or TRBV12-4 and TRBJ1-6; D may be TRBD1 (6 bases). V lost 3 bases and J 10 bases, leaving 10 bases between the germline ends. The CDR3 has 13 residues. Here the CDR3 reads CASSLEGGSPLHF. CDR3 DNA sequence: TGTGCCAGCAGTTTGGAAGGGGGATCACCCCTCCACTTT.

The rearrangement joins TRBV5-4 to TRBJ2-7; 14 bases agree with TRBD2. The CDR3 has 16 amino acids. Trimming took 4 bases from V and 3 from J; bases not matched to a gene: 6. Germline-derived CDR1 and CDR2 are SGHNT and YYREEE (reference sequence). The CDR3 here is CASSKGLAGASYEQYF. CDR3 coding DNA: TGTGCCAGCAGCAAGGGACTAGCGGGAGCGAGCTACGAGCAGTACTTC.

J is TRBJ2-2 and V is TRBV11-3; tentative D call: TRBD1 (5 bases). The V gene lost 3 bases and the J gene lost 3 bases, with 11 bases spanning the gap. Germline loops: CDR1 SGHNT, CDR2 YENEEA. The CDR3 totals 15 residues. CDR3 nucleotide sequence: TGTGCCAGCAGCTTGGCAGGGAAGGACACCGGGGAGCTGTTTTTT. Its protein is CASSLAGKDTGELFF. Supplemented by reference TRBV11-3 and TRBJ2-2, the full variable domain reads EAGVVQSPRYKIIEKKQPVAFWCNPISGHNTLYWYLQNLGQGPELLIRYENEEAVDDSQLPKDRFSAERLKGVDSTLKIQPAELGDSAVYLCASSLAGKDTGELFFGEGSRLTVL.

The chain joins TRBV6-2 or TRBV6-3 to TRBJ1-5; weak D call: TRBD1 (5 bases). Germline V gene sequence: CDR1 MNHEY, CDR2 SVGEGT. CDR3 size: 12 residues. Trimming removed 4 bases at V and 7 bases at J, with 8 bases between. CDR3 region: CASSFGGQPQHF. In nucleotides, the CDR3 is TGTGCCAGCAGTTTTGGGGGGCAGCCCCAGCATTTT.